The clone carrying this TCR beta chain has at least ten counts. Trimming cost V 3 bases and J 4 bases; bases outside gene matches: 10. CDR3 size: 17 residues. The germline V gene has CDR1 MNHEY and CDR2 SMNVEV (reference sequence). Documented time point: after dendritic cell vaccination, including at tumor progression/relapse. The data were obtained in a study of glioma-infiltrating T cells after dendritic cell vaccination. TCRdb's table, derived via immunoSEQ multiplex PCR, lists solely in-frame clones and lacks some. The sample holds tens of thousands of clones, 85% seen once. The origin of this receptor is a human donor with glioblastoma. Sequencing was performed on blood, taken after dendritic cell vaccination. The chain carries TRBV27 and TRBJ1-2; 11 nucleotides align to TRBD1. CDR3 in DNA: TGTGCCAGCAGTTTTTTGGACAGGGGGCAGGCGTTCTATGGCTACACCTTC. This translates into CASSFLDRGQAFYGYTF.